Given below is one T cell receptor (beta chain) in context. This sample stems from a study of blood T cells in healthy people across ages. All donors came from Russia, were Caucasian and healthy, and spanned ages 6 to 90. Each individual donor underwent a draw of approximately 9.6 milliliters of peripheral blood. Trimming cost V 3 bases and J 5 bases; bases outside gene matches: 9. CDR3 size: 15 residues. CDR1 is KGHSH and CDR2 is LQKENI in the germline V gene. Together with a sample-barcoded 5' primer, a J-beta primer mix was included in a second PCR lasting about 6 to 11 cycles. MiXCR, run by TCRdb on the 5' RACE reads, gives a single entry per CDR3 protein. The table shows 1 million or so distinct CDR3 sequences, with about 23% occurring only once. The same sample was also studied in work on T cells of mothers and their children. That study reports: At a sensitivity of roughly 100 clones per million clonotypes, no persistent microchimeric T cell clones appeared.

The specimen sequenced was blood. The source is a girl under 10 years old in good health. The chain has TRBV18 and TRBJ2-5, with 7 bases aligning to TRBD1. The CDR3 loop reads CASSPLPPTGETQYF. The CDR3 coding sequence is TGTGCCAGCTCACCCCTTCCTCCGACAGGGGAGACCCAGTACTTC.